This T cell receptor (beta chain) was captured by sequencing in a study of PD-1 blockade in classical Hodgkin lymphoma. Study-wide results and limits: Some patients began nivolumab under 1 year after ASCT. These patients were excluded from later analyses. Partial responders and progressors had significantly lower baseline TCR diversity.

Time point indicated: cycle 4 day 1 (C4D1), after less than seven weeks of nivolumab. Each patient's relapse followed autologous stem cell transplantation, and brentuximab vedotin exposure varied. Patients showed best responses of complete response, partial response or progressive disease. Generated by immunoSEQ multiplex PCR, the TCRdb table keeps only in-frame clones and is missing some. Among some 100,000 clones listed, approximately 94% were seen once. Germline trimming cut 2 bases from V and 3 bases from J; bases unmatched to any gene: 7. CDR3 length: 16 amino acids. Germline CDR1 is MGHRA and CDR2 is YSYEKL. To note about this clone: Its target is unknown.

The sample consisted of peripheral blood mononuclear cells (PBMCs), taken before the fourth cycle of nivolumab. V usage is TRBV4-1 and J usage is TRBJ2-5; 9 positions match TRBD1. This clonotype originated in a human donor with classical Hodgkin lymphoma. This chain's CDR3 is CASSQRGTGMEETQYF. Written as DNA, the CDR3 is TGCGCCAGCAGCCAACGGGGGACAGGGATGGAAGAGACCCAGTACTTC.